The 9 T cell receptor beta chains reported below all come from one sample, sequenced in a study of control samples from healthy donors and cancer patients (dated by TCRdb to the early 2020s). The receptor library was made with the immunoSEQ multiplex PCR assay. Imported from immuneACCESS, the table was reduced by TCRdb to in-frame sequences with V and J called. These copies leave out some clones; in studies compared against another copy, an unresolved V gene accounts for under half, and the cause of the remainder is not known. The sample contains 120,000 to 150,000 clones, about 90% of them found a single time. Clones ranked in the top ten supply 5.5% to 9% of the sample. The source material was blood. Receptors originate from a man between 18 and 29 years old in good health.

The rearrangement links TRBV27 to TRBJ1-6; D is perhaps TRBD1 (5 bases). Germline loops: CDR1 MNHEY, CDR2 SMNVEV (reference sequence). With 0 bases removed from V and 11 bases from J, the gap between germline ends came to 11 bases. The CDR3 spans 14 residues. CDR3 in amino acids: CASSLSLQDTPLHF. The CDR3 DNA reads as TGTGCCAGCAGTTTATCTCTCCAGGACACACCCCTCCACTTT.

The chain links TRBV29-1 to TRBJ2-7; 9 bases agree with TRBD1. V trimming: 6 bases; J trimming: 2 bases; junction bases outside the gene matches: 5. The CDR3 runs to 13 residues. In germline, CDR1 is SQVTM, CDR2 ANQGSEA. The CDR3 spells CSVGGQGAYEQYF. CDR3 DNA sequence: TGCAGCGTAGGGGGACAGGGCGCCTACGAGCAGTACTTC.

The table lists this clone with a count of one. The chain is built from TRBV9 and TRBJ1-6; TRBD1 is a possible D gene (5 bases). Germline V lookup: CDR1 SGDLS, CDR2 YYNGEE. CDR3 length equals 15 residues. V lost 5 bases to trimming and J lost 7 bases, with 16 bases between them. CDR3 sequence (DNA): TGTGCCAGCAGTAAAATGTGGGGGGTAAATTCACCCCTCCACTTT. The encoded protein is CASSKMWGVNSPLHF.

The gene calls are TRBV6-6 and TRBJ2-7; 8 positions match TRBD2. In germline, CDR1 is MNHNY, CDR2 SVGAGI (reference sequence). The CDR3 totals 15 residues. The junction had 8 bases not matched to a gene; V was cut back by 6 bases and J by 1 base. CDR3 in DNA: TGTGCCAGCAGGCGGGGGGAAGCTAAATCCTACGAGCAGTACTTC. Amino acids: CASRRGEAKSYEQYF.

The chain's CDR3 is CSVAGGAGTDTQYF. CDR3 DNA sequence: TGCAGCGTTGCGGGAGGGGCTGGCACAGATACGCAGTATTTT. V and J are TRBV29-1 and TRBJ2-3; 8 bases match TRBD2. There are 14 residues in the CDR3. Trimming removed 4 bases from V and 1 base from J; junction bases left unmatched: 4. The germline gives CDR1 SQVTM, CDR2 ANQGSEA.

This chain connects TRBV5-6 to TRBJ2-2; D is unclear. Germline values: CDR1 SGHDT, CDR2 YYEEEE. Trimming took 0 bases from V and 5 from J, leaving 23 bases between them. The CDR3 runs 19 residues. Here the CDR3 DNA reads TGTGCCAGCAGCTTGGGATTACAGAACTCCCCTTGGGGTACCGGGGAGCTGTTTTTT. Its protein is CASSLGLQNSPWGTGELFF.

The chain carries TRBV30 and TRBJ1-2, with D possibly TRBD1 on 5 matching bases. Germline CDR1 GTSNPN, CDR2 SVGIG (reference sequence). The V and J ends lost 0 bases and 8 bases respectively, with 16 bases between them. CDR3 length: 14 residues. DNA of the CDR3: TGTGCCTGGAGTGTTCCGGGGGGGGTTGGCGGCTACACCTTC. Protein product: CAWSVPGGVGGYTF.

The chain joins TRBV6-2 or TRBV6-3 to TRBJ1-1, with D perhaps TRBD1 (5 bases). V was cut by 6 bases and J by 3 bases, with 11 bases left in between. CDR1 is MNHEY and CDR2 is SVGEGT in the germline V gene. The CDR3 loop spans 13 amino acids. The chain's CDR3 is CASSLRGDTEAFF. CDR3 DNA sequence: TGTGCCAGCAGCCTCCGGGGCGACACTGAAGCTTTCTTT.

The V and J genes are TRBV12-3 or TRBV12-4 and TRBJ2-7; perhaps TRBD2 as D (6 bases). The CDR3 loop spans 12 amino acids. V was clipped by 7 bases and J by 6 bases, with 13 bases between them. The CDR3 protein is CASTLGRGEQYF. In nucleotides, the CDR3 is TGTGCCAGCACCCTAGGGCGGGGCGAGCAGTACTTC.